These 25 T cell receptor beta chains came from one sample sequenced in a study of T cell repertoires in cytomegalovirus infection. Their antigens are not known. One entry per CDR3 protein, called by TCRdb with MiXCR from the reads. Of 95,000 to 120,000 distinct CDR3 sequences in the sample, 30% to 35% were seen once. Sequences were derived from CD8+ T cells from cultured PBMCs, sampled from culture after CMV antigen stimulation. Every receptor here comes from a human donor in good health (CMV status not recorded). Some clones in this sample may be carry-over from other donors' samples.

The rearrangement links TRBV5-1 to TRBJ2-2; no reliable D call. Germline V gene data show CDR1 as SGHRS and CDR2 as YFSETQ. The V and J ends lost 0 bases and 2 bases respectively, with 11 bases between them. The CDR3 sequence is 16 residues long. CDR3 residues: CASSLEKIINTGELFF. CDR3 in DNA: TGCGCCAGCAGCTTGGAGAAGATAATTAACACCGGGGAGCTGTTTTTT.

This clonotype was seen only a few times. The rearrangement uses TRBV19 and TRBJ2-7; the D is unclear. CDR3 length: 13 amino acids. The germline V gene encodes CDR1 LNHDA and CDR2 SQIVND (reference sequence). The V and J ends lost 5 bases and 7 bases respectively, with 15 bases between them. Written as DNA, the CDR3 is TGTGCCAGTAGTCCCTCATTTCTACGGGAGCAGTACTTC. Its translation is CASSPSFLREQYF.

The V call is TRBV5-4, the J call TRBJ2-3, with 7 bases lining up with TRBD1. The CDR3 is 16 residues long. CDR1 and CDR2 from the germline V gene are SGHNT and YYREEE (reference sequence). J lost 0 bases, V lost 4 bases, and 8 bases had no gene match. CDR3 DNA sequence: TGTGCCAGCAGCAGAACGACAGGGCCCAGCACAGATACGCAGTATTTT. Its protein product is CASSRTTGPSTDTQYF.

This clonotype was seen more than once but under ten times. V is TRBV6-2 or TRBV6-3 and J is TRBJ2-1, with 7 bases that match TRBD2. Germline values: CDR1 MNHEY, CDR2 SVGEGT. This CDR3 is built from 15 residues. J lost 2 bases, V lost 3 bases, and 4 bases had no gene match. CDR3 sequence reads: CASSYGRGTYNEQFF. CDR3 nucleotides: TGTGCCAGCAGTTATGGGAGGGGAACCTACAATGAGCAGTTCTTC.

The chain recombines TRBV12-5 with TRBJ2-1; possible D gene TRBD2, 6 bases. The germline V gene has CDR1 LGHNT and CDR2 FRNRAP. The CDR3 runs 15 residues. The V and J ends lost 7 bases and 4 bases respectively, with 17 bases between them. The chain's CDR3 is CASANQKGTYNEQFF. CDR3 nucleotide sequence: TGTGCTAGTGCCAATCAAAAGGGGACTTACAATGAGCAGTTCTTC.

The chain couples TRBV7-6 to TRBJ2-3; perhaps TRBD2 as D (7 bases). The germline gives CDR1 SGHVS, CDR2 FNYEAQ. CDR3 length equals 17 residues. Trimming cost V 4 bases and J 6 bases, with 23 bases left between them. The CDR3 sequence: CASSSLGGDFRRDTQYF. CDR3 DNA: TGTGCCAGCAGCTCCCTAGGGGGGGACTTCCGCCGGGATACGCAGTATTTT.

This clonotype was seen repeatedly, ten times or more. The V gene is TRBV11-2, the J gene TRBJ2-5; D gene unclear. This CDR3 has 17 amino acids. The V gene's germline CDR1 is SGHAT and CDR2 FQNNGV. V was clipped by 4 bases and J by 5 bases, with 23 bases between them. The chain's CDR3 is CASSSLQTSRVRETQYF. Written as DNA, the CDR3 is TGTGCCAGCAGCTCCCTTCAGACCAGTCGGGTCAGGGAGACCCAGTACTTC.

The chain uses TRBV7-6 and TRBJ2-7, with no clear D. CDR1 SGHVS and CDR2 FNYEAQ come from the germline V gene. The CDR3 is 15 residues long. Trimming removed 1 base at V and 5 bases at J, with 15 bases between. This CDR3 reads CASSLDLGRTNEQYF. The CDR3 nucleotides read TGTGCCAGCAGCTTAGATTTGGGCAGGACCAACGAGCAGTACTTC. The complete variable domain, with remaining parts taken from reference TRBV7-6 and TRBJ2-7, reads GAGVSQSPRYKVTKRGQDVALRCDPISGHVSLYWYRQALGQGPEFLTYFNYEAQQDKSGLPNDRFSAERPEGSISTLTIQRTEQRDSAMYRCASSLDLGRTNEQYFGPGTRLTVT.

This clonotype was counted ten times or more. The chain is built from TRBV10-3 and TRBJ2-5, with 10 nucleotides matching TRBD2. J was trimmed by 5 bases and V by 0 bases; bases with no gene match: 9. Germline V CDR1 and CDR2: ENHRY, SYGVKD. This CDR3 has 17 amino acids. CDR3 loop: CAISESQRGGPRETQYF. The CDR3 DNA sequence: TGTGCCATCAGTGAGTCCCAGCGGGGGGGGCCTCGGGAGACCCAGTACTTC.

V usage is TRBV7-4 and J usage is TRBJ1-4; D gene ambiguous. The germline V gene has CDR1 SGHVT and CDR2 SQSDAQ. The CDR3 runs 14 residues. The germline V and J ends were trimmed by 4 bases and 4 bases, with 10 bases remaining between them. The DNA of the CDR3 is TGTGCCAGCAGCTCCTTTGCCAGTAATGAAAAACTGTTTTTT. Residues: CASSSFASNEKLFF.

This clonotype was counted a few times. The chain links TRBV6-1 to TRBJ2-5; TRBD1 matches at 12 bases. Per the germline V gene, CDR1 is MNHNS and CDR2 is SASEGT. The CDR3 extends over 20 amino acids. Germline trimming cut 0 bases from V and 3 bases from J; bases unmatched to any gene: 14. In nucleotides, the CDR3 is TGTGCCAGCAGTGAAGCGATGGGACAGGGGGCTTGGGGGGACGAAGAGACCCAGTACTTC. Protein product: CASSEAMGQGAWGDEETQYF.

This clonotype was observed a handful of times. The chain carries TRBV6-1 and TRBJ2-1; 9 bases match TRBD2. The CDR3 extends over 17 amino acids. Trimming removed 2 bases from V and 4 bases from J; junction bases left unmatched: 9. CDR1 is MNHNS, CDR2 SASEGT, per germline. CDR3 DNA sequence: TGTGCCAGCAGTGAATTGGCGGGGGGGCCAGATTACAATGAGCAGTTCTTC. It translates to CASSELAGGPDYNEQFF.

V gene TRBV7-9 combines with J gene TRBJ2-5; no definite D call. The V gene lost 1 base and the J gene lost 1 base, with 7 bases spanning the gap. Per the germline V gene, CDR1 is SEHNR and CDR2 is FQNEAQ (reference sequence). CDR3 size: 14 residues. CDR3 in DNA: TGTGCCAGCAGCTTAGGGGGTCCCCAAGAGACCCAGTACTTC. Residues: CASSLGGPQETQYF.

This clonotype was recorded many times. The rearrangement joins TRBV28 to TRBJ1-1, with a possible D match to TRBD1 (5 bases). This CDR3 region has 16 residues. V was pared by 7 bases and J by 0 bases, with 18 bases between. Germline V CDR1 and CDR2: MDHEN, SYDVKM. The CDR3, as DNA: TGTGCCAGCATTCAGCCCGGAGGGGCGATGAACACTGAAGCTTTCTTT. As protein: CASIQPGGAMNTEAFF. Filled out from reference TRBV28 and TRBJ1-1, the complete variable domain reads DVKVTQSSRYLVKRTGEKVFLECVQDMDHENMFWYRQDPGLGLRLIYFSYDVKMKEKGDIPEGYSVSREKKERFSLILESASTNQTSMYLCASIQPGGAMNTEAFFGQGTRLTVV.

This clonotype was counted a few times. V and J are TRBV4-1 and TRBJ2-3; a possible D gene is TRBD1 (5 bases). This CDR3 is 16 amino acids long. The germline V and J ends were trimmed by 0 bases and 10 bases, with 20 bases remaining between them. Germline V lookup: CDR1 MGHRA, CDR2 YSYEKL. The CDR3 is CASSQDGTSPFRAQYF. The CDR3 nucleotides are TGCGCCAGCAGCCAAGATGGAACCTCCCCGTTCAGGGCGCAGTATTTT.

The table lists this clonotype with a few counts. This sequence joins TRBV6-2 or TRBV6-3 and TRBJ2-7, with TRBD1 identical over 9 bases. J was trimmed by 4 bases and V by 0 bases; bases with no gene match: 4. The CDR3 has 15 amino acids. The V gene's germline CDR1 is MNHEY and CDR2 SVGEGT. The CDR3 sequence: CASSYSSGQGYEQYF. The CDR3 coding sequence is TGTGCCAGCAGTTACTCGAGTGGACAGGGGTACGAGCAGTACTTC.

This chain joins TRBV6-2 or TRBV6-3 and TRBJ2-3; D may be TRBD1 (6 bases). The V end was cut by 6 bases, the J end by 4 bases, with 17 bases between. The CDR3 contains 15 residues. Germline V CDR1 and CDR2: MNHEY, SVGEGT. CDR3 DNA: TGTGCCAGCAGGGAAGGAGTGGGGGCCGCAGATACGCAGTATTTT. This gives the protein CASREGVGAADTQYF.

The V and J genes are TRBV7-4 and TRBJ2-7, with TRBD1 matching over 8 bases. CDR1 and CDR2 (germline): SGHVT, SQSDAQ. Unmatched junction bases numbered 8, after V lost 5 bases and J lost 2 bases. The CDR3 is 15 residues long. The CDR3 here is CASSLRDRSAYEQYF. The DNA for the CDR3 is TGTGCCAGCAGCCTCCGGGACAGGTCTGCCTACGAGCAGTACTTC.

The chain has TRBV4-3 and TRBJ1-1, with unresolved D. The germline CDR1 and CDR2 sequences are LGHNA and YSLEER. The CDR3 is made up of 16 amino acids. V was clipped by 0 bases and J by 4 bases, with 15 bases between them. The CDR3 is CASSQDSMGVGTEAFF. CDR3 bases: TGCGCCAGCAGCCAAGATTCGATGGGAGTGGGCACTGAAGCTTTCTTT.

This clonotype was seen more than once but under ten times. The chain links TRBV7-9 to TRBJ1-1; 8 bases line up with TRBD1. This CDR3 comprises 17 residues. J lost 4 bases, V lost 1 base, and 11 bases had no gene match. Germline CDR1 is SEHNR and CDR2 is FQNEAQ (reference sequence). The CDR3 DNA reads as TGTGCCAGCAGCTTAGGCAGGCAGGGGGCCCGTGGCACTGAAGCTTTCTTT. This translates into CASSLGRQGARGTEAFF.

This chain links TRBV19 with TRBJ1-3, with D hard to call. CDR3 size: 13 residues. Germline CDR1 is LNHDA and CDR2 is SQIVND (reference sequence). Between the trimmed V and J ends, which lost 7 bases and 6 bases, there was a span of 13 bases. The CDR3 spells CASTQSDENTIYF. In DNA, the CDR3 is TGTGCCAGTACCCAGTCGGACGAAAACACCATATATTTT.

V usage is TRBV7-9 and J usage is TRBJ1-1; D remains unclear. CDR1 is SEHNR and CDR2 is FQNEAQ in the germline V gene (reference sequence). V was clipped by 6 bases and J by 5 bases, with 7 bases between them. This CDR3 is built from 11 residues. The CDR3 protein is CASSQRTEAFF. CDR3 DNA: TGTGCCAGCAGTCAGAGGACTGAAGCTTTCTTT.

This chain uses TRBV7-6 with TRBJ1-6, with D maybe TRBD1 (5 bases). The CDR3 sequence is 17 residues long. V lost 4 bases to trimming and J lost 0 bases, with 13 bases between them. Germline CDR1 SGHVS, CDR2 FNYEAQ. The chain's CDR3 is CASSYRDPSSYNSPLHF. CDR3 DNA sequence: TGTGCCAGCAGCTACCGGGACCCGAGCTCCTATAATTCACCCCTCCACTTT.

This clonotype was counted between two and nine times. This chain uses TRBV4-3 with TRBJ2-7; D perhaps matches TRBD2 (6 bases). Germline V gene lookup returns CDR1 LGHNA and CDR2 YSLEER. V was trimmed by 1 base and J by 4 bases, leaving 14 bases between them. CDR3 size: 15 residues. CDR3 DNA: TGCGCCAGCAGCCAAGGAGGGACTGACGTGTACGAGCAGTACTTC. Translating gives CASSQGGTDVYEQYF.

The genes are TRBV7-6 and TRBJ2-2; 10 bases fit TRBD1. The CDR3 is made up of 15 amino acids. V shed 7 bases and J 9 bases; nucleotides not matched to a gene: 11. Germline loops: CDR1 SGHVS, CDR2 FNYEAQ. CDR3 nucleotide sequence: TGTGCCAGCACGGGGACAGGGGTCTTCGACCGGGAGCTGTTTTTT. Its protein product is CASTGTGVFDRELFF.